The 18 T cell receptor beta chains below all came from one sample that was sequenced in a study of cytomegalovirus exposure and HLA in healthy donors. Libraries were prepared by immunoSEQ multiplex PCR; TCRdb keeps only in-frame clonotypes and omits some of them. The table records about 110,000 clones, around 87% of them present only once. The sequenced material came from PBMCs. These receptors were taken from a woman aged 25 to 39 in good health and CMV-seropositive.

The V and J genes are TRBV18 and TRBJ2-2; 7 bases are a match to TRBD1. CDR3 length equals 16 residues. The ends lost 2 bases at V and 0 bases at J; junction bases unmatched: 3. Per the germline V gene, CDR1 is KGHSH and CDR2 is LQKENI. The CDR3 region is CASSPTGVTNTGELFF. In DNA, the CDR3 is TGTGCCAGCTCACCAACAGGGGTTACGAACACCGGGGAGCTGTTTTTT.

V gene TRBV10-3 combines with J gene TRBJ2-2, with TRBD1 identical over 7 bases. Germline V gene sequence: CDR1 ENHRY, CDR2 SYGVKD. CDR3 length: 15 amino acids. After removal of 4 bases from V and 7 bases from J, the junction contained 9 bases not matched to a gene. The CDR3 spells CAISAVQGFDGELFF. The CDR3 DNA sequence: TGTGCCATCAGTGCGGTACAGGGGTTTGACGGGGAGCTGTTTTTT.

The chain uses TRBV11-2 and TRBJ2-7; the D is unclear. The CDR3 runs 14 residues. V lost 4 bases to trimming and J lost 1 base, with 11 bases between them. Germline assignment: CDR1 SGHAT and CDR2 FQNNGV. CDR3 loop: CASSSLWRSYEQYF. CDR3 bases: TGTGCCAGCAGCTCACTTTGGAGATCCTACGAGCAGTACTTC. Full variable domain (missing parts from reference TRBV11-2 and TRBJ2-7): EAGVAQSPRYKIIEKRQSVAFWCNPISGHATLYWYQQILGQGPKLLIQFQNNGVVDDSQLPKDRFSAERLKGVDSTLKIQPAKLEDSAVYLCASSSLWRSYEQYFGPGTRLTVT.

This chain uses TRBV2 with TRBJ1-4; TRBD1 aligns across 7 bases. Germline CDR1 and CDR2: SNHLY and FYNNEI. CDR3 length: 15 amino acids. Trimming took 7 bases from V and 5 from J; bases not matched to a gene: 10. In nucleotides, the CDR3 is TGTGCCAGCACCGAAGAGGGGACAGTGAATGAAAAACTGTTTTTT. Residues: CASTEEGTVNEKLFF.

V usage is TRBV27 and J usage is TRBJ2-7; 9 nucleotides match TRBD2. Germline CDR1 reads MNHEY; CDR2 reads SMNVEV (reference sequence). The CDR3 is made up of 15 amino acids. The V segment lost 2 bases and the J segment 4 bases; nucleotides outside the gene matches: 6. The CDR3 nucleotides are TGTGCCAGCAGTTTAGGTACGGGACTAGCATACGAGCAGTACTTC. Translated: CASSLGTGLAYEQYF.

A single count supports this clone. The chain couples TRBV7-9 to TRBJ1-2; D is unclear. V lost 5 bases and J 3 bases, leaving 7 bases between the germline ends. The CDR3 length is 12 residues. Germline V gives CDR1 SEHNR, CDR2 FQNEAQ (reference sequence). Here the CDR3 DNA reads TGTGCCAGCAGCCCCTACGACTATGGCTACACCTTC. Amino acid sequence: CASSPYDYGYTF.

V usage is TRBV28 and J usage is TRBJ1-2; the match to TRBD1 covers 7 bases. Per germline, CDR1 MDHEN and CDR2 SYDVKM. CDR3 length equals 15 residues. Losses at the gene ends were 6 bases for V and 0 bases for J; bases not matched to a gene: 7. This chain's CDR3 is CASRRGLTANYGYTF. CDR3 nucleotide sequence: TGTGCCAGCAGAAGGGGGCTCACCGCTAACTATGGCTACACCTTC.

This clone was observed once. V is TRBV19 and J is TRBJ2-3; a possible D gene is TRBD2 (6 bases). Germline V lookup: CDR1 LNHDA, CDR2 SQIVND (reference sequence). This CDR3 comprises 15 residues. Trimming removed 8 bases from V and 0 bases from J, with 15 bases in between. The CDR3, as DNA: TGTGCCAGTGGAGTACCCAGCGGGAGCACAGATACGCAGTATTTT. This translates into CASGVPSGSTDTQYF.

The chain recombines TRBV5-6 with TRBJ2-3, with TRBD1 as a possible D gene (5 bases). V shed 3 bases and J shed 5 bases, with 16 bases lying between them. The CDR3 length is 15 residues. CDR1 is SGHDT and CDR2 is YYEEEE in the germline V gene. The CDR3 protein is CASSSRLWGGDTQYF. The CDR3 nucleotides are TGTGCCAGCAGCTCCCGACTTTGGGGCGGAGATACGCAGTATTTT.

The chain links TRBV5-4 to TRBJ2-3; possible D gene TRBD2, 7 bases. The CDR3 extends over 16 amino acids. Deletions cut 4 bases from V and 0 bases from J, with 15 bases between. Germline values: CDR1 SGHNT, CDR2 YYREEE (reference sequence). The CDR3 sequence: CASSAPPGGSTDTQYF. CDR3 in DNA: TGTGCCAGCAGCGCCCCGCCGGGGGGCAGCACAGATACGCAGTATTTT. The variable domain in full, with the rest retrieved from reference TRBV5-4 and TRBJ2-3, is ETGVTQSPTHLIKTRGQQVTLRCSSQSGHNTVSWYQQALGQGPQFIFQYYREEENGRGNFPPRFSGLQFPNYSSELNVNALELDDSALYLCASSAPPGGSTDTQYFGPGTRLTVL.

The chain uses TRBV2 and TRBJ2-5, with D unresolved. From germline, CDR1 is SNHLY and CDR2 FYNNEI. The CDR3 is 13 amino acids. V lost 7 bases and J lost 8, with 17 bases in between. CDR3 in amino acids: CASKRNEAFTQYF. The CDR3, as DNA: TGTGCCAGCAAACGAAATGAGGCGTTTACCCAGTACTTC.

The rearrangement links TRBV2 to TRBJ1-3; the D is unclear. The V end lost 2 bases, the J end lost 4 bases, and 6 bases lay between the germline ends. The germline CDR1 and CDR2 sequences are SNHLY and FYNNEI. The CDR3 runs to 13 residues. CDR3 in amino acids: CASSETRGNTIYF. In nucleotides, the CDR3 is TGTGCCAGCAGTGAAACCAGGGGAAACACCATATATTTT.

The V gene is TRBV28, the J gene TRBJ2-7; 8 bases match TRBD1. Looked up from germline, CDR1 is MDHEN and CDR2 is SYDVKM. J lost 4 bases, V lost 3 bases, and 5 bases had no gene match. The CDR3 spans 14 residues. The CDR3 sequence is CASSFGTGSYEQYF. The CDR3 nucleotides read TGTGCCAGCAGTTTCGGGACAGGTTCATACGAGCAGTACTTC.

This CDR3 reads CASTFSRGTSYNEQFF. The CDR3 DNA sequence: TGTGCCAGCACTTTCTCCAGGGGTACCTCCTACAATGAGCAGTTCTTC. The chain recombines TRBV27 with TRBJ2-1; a weak D match, TRBD1 (6 bases). Trimming took off 7 bases at V and 0 bases at J, with 16 bases between the two ends. Germline-derived CDR1 and CDR2 are MNHEY and SMNVEV (reference sequence). The CDR3 covers 16 residues.

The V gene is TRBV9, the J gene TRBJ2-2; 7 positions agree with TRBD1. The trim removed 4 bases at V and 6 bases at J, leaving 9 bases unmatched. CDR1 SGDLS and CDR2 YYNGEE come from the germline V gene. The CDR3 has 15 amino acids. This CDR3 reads CASSPRQGKAGELFF. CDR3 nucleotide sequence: TGTGCCAGCAGCCCTCGACAGGGAAAAGCCGGGGAGCTGTTTTTT.

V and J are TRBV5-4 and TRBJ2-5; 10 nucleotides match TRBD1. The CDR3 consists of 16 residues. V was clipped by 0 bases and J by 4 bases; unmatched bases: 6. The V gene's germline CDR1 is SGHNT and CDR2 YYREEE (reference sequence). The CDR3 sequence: CASSLGQGAQVETQYF. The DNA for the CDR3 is TGTGCCAGCAGCTTGGGACAGGGGGCTCAGGTAGAGACCCAGTACTTC.

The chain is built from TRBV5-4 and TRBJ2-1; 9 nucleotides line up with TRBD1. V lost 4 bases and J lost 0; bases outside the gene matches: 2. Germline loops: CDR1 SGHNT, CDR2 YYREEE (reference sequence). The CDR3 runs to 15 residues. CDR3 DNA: TGTGCCAGCAGCGAGACAGGGGGCTCCTACAATGAGCAGTTCTTC. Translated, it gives CASSETGGSYNEQFF.

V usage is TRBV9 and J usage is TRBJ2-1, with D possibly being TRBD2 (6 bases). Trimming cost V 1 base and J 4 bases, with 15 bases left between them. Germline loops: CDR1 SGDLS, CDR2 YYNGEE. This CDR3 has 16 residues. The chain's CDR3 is CASSVRVGGSYNEQFF. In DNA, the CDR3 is TGTGCCAGCAGCGTACGGGTCGGGGGTTCTTACAATGAGCAGTTCTTC.